This TCR beta chain comes out of a study of cytomegalovirus exposure and HLA in healthy donors. Study-wide findings and caveats: It is likely that the observed cluster of highly shared sequence variants was a sequencing artifact.

Germline V lookup: CDR1 MGHRA, CDR2 YSYEKL. J was trimmed by 7 bases and V by 5 bases; bases with no gene match: 7. The CDR3 sequence is 14 residues long. This clone occurred a few times. The antigen is unknown. It was with 60 Vbeta and 13 Jbeta primers that the PCR ran. Original processing notes: Roughly 9.9 million shared chains were among the 80 million or so unique TCR beta chains that a later analysis counted. The method was immunoSEQ multiplex PCR; TCRdb's version includes in-frame clones alone and lacks a portion of them. The DNA gave D and trimming, while V, J and clone size come from that table. The sample holds under 200,000 clones; about four fifths are singletons and the top ten take under 15%.

The sequenced sample was PBMCs. The source of this sequence is a woman between 45 and 60 years old in good health and CMV-seronegative. The chain is built from TRBV4-1 and TRBJ1-1; 10 bases fit TRBD1. CDR3 DNA: TGCGCCAGCAGCTTTCGACAGGGGGCCGGTGAAGCTTTCTTT. This encodes CASSFRQGAGEAFF.